A single sample gave rise to the 31 T cell receptor beta chains below, sequenced in a study of T cells after yellow fever vaccination. Via MiXCR, TCRdb re-called the 5' RACE reads, giving one row per CDR3 protein. The sample includes approximately 250,000 distinct CDR3 sequences, about 3.7% seen only once; the top ten take about 20%. Sequences were derived from PBMCs, sampled 15 days after the yellow fever booster vaccination. All receptors come from a man between 18 and 29 years old who received the YFV17D yellow fever vaccine.

In this sample, this clonotype turned up many times. The V gene is TRBV12-5, the J gene TRBJ1-1; perhaps TRBD1 as D (6 bases). Between the trimmed V and J ends, which lost 3 bases and 8 bases, there was a span of 10 bases. The CDR3 runs to 12 residues. The germline CDR1 and CDR2 sequences are LGHNT and FRNRAP. The CDR3 coding sequence is TGTGCTAGTGGTTTTCCACAGGGCGAAGCTTTCTTT. As protein: CASGFPQGEAFF.

This clonotype was seen at least ten times. V and J are TRBV20-1 and TRBJ1-4, with TRBD1 as a possible D gene (6 bases). V gave up 4 bases and J gave up 4 bases, with 13 bases separating them. Germline CDR1 reads DFQATT; CDR2 reads SNEGSKA (reference sequence). This CDR3 comprises 14 residues. CDR3 coding DNA: TGCAGTGCTACCAGACAGGCCCTTAATGAAAAACTGTTTTTT. Translation gives CSATRQALNEKLFF.

This clonotype was seen ten or more times. The chain uses TRBV4-2 and TRBJ1-5; D is uncertain. The V gene lost 7 bases and the J gene lost 0 bases, with 7 bases spanning the gap. In germline, CDR1 is LGHNA, CDR2 YNFKEQ. The CDR3 extends over 13 amino acids. The DNA for the CDR3 is TGTGCCAGCAATGGCTATAGCAATCAGCCCCAGCATTTT. It encodes CASNGYSNQPQHF.

The sample holds many counts of this clonotype. This chain connects TRBV6-5 to TRBJ2-5, with no clear D. The CDR3 has 15 amino acids. Germline CDR1 and CDR2: MNHEY and SVGAGI. Trimming shortened V by 4 bases and J by 0 bases, and 12 bases separated the two germline ends. This CDR3 is CASSLAATYQETQYF. CDR3 sequence (DNA): TGTGCCAGCAGTTTGGCTGCGACGTACCAAGAGACCCAGTACTTC.

A word on this clonotype: Possible read error: a much larger clone is one base away. The chain recombines TRBV5-4 with TRBJ2-7; the D is unclear. CDR1 and CDR2 from the germline V gene are SGHNT and YYREEE (reference sequence). V shed 7 bases and J shed 2 bases, with 7 bases lying between them. The CDR3 runs to 11 residues. This CDR3 is CASEQPYEQYF. The CDR3 DNA reads as TGTGCCAGCGAGCAACCCTACGAGCAGTACTTC.

This clonotype was observed at least ten times. V and J are TRBV7-2 and TRBJ2-3; D unclear. Trimming stripped 6 bases from V and 2 bases from J, with 6 bases between. The CDR3 has 12 residues. Germline V CDR1 and CDR2: SGHTA, FQGNSA. Written as DNA, the CDR3 is TGTGCCAGCAGGCCTTACACAGATACGCAGTATTTT. This codes for CASRPYTDTQYF.

This clonotype was found many times. The chain carries TRBV15 and TRBJ1-1; D call uncertain. The V gene lost 0 bases and the J gene lost 3 bases, with 11 bases spanning the gap. Germline lookup yields CDR1 LNHNV and CDR2 YYDKDF (reference sequence). The CDR3 spans 15 residues. The CDR3 loop reads CATSRDHGGYTEAFF. The DNA for the CDR3 is TGTGCCACCAGCAGAGACCACGGTGGTTACACTGAAGCTTTCTTT.

Ten or more counts support this clonotype. CDR3 in amino acids: CSVDVGLGTEAFF. CDR3 sequence (DNA): TGCAGCGTTGATGTAGGGCTGGGCACTGAAGCTTTCTTT. V is TRBV29-1 and J is TRBJ1-1; no firm D call. The germline V gene encodes CDR1 SQVTM and CDR2 ANQGSEA. CDR3 size: 13 residues. Trimming removed 3 bases from V and 4 bases from J, with 12 bases in between. Full variable domain (remainder filled in from reference TRBV29-1 and TRBJ1-1): SAVISQKPSRDICQRGTSLTIQCQVDSQVTMMFWYRQQPGQSLTLIATANQGSEATYESGFVIDKFPISRPNLTFSTLTVSNMSPEDSSIYLCSVDVGLGTEAFFGQGTRLTVV.

This clonotype was counted at least ten times. The gene calls are TRBV29-1 and TRBJ1-2; 8 bases are shared with TRBD1. From germline, CDR1 is SQVTM and CDR2 ANQGSEA. This CDR3 region has 13 residues. Trimming at V came to 5 bases and at J to 3 bases, leaving 5 bases not matched to a gene. DNA for the CDR3: TGCAGCGTTCCGGACAGGGCAGACTATGGCTACACCTTC. This sequence encodes CSVPDRADYGYTF. The full variable domain, rest sourced from reference TRBV29-1 and TRBJ1-2, is SAVISQKPSRDICQRGTSLTIQCQVDSQVTMMFWYRQQPGQSLTLIATANQGSEATYESGFVIDKFPISRPNLTFSTLTVSNMSPEDSSIYLCSVPDRADYGYTFGSGTRLTVV.

Ten or more counts support this clonotype. This chain uses TRBV6-5 with TRBJ2-5; 7 bases agree with TRBD2. CDR1 and CDR2 (germline): MNHEY, SVGAGI. The CDR3 contains 14 residues. The V gene end was trimmed by 6 bases and the J gene end by 1 base; junction bases not matched to a gene: 5. CDR3 sequence (DNA): TGTGCCAGCAGCGGCGGGGGACTCCAAGAGACCCAGTACTTC. Amino acid sequence: CASSGGGLQETQYF.

This clonotype was recorded at least ten times. This chain uses TRBV5-1 with TRBJ2-2; TRBD1 agrees at 11 bases. Germline loops: CDR1 SGHRS, CDR2 YFSETQ. Losses at the gene ends were 2 bases for V and 2 bases for J; bases not matched to a gene: 2. The length of the CDR3 is 16 residues. CDR3 residues: CASSLRTGGNTGELFF. DNA of the CDR3: TGCGCCAGCAGCTTACGGACAGGGGGCAACACCGGGGAGCTGTTTTTT.

This clonotype was seen many times. The chain combines TRBV9 with TRBJ2-1; maybe TRBD2 (6 bases). Per the germline V gene, CDR1 is SGDLS and CDR2 is YYNGEE. The CDR3 totals 16 residues. Trimming took 3 bases from V and 8 from J, leaving 21 bases between them. The CDR3 loop is CASSETLLARADEQFF. The CDR3 DNA sequence: TGTGCCAGCAGCGAGACCCTCCTAGCGAGGGCCGATGAGCAGTTCTTC.

This clonotype appeared a few times. The chain carries TRBV12-3 or TRBV12-4 and TRBJ2-2, with no clear D. The CDR3 runs to 12 residues. Trimming took 5 bases from V and 6 from J, leaving 7 bases between them. CDR3 in amino acids: CASSLRPGELFF. The CDR3 region has the DNA TGTGCCAGCAGTCTTCGCCCCGGGGAGCTGTTTTTT.

This clonotype was recorded at least ten times. The chain recombines TRBV20-1 with TRBJ1-2; TRBD1 matches at 8 bases. The V gene's germline CDR1 is DFQATT and CDR2 SNEGSKA (reference sequence). The CDR3 consists of 13 residues. This chain's CDR3 is CSSGTGVLRGYTF. In nucleotides, the CDR3 is TGCAGCTCCGGGACAGGTGTATTAAGAGGCTACACCTTC.

This clonotype was seen at least ten times. The chain employs TRBV28 and TRBJ2-1; the D gene is possibly TRBD1 (5 bases). Looked up from germline, CDR1 is MDHEN and CDR2 is SYDVKM. This CDR3 is built from 14 residues. With 6 bases removed from V and 5 bases from J, the gap between germline ends came to 14 bases. The CDR3 is CASSFRATDNEQFF. The CDR3 DNA reads as TGTGCCAGCAGCTTTAGGGCGACAGACAATGAGCAGTTCTTC.

The gene calls are TRBV4-1 and TRBJ2-3; D is ambiguous. The CDR3 contains 14 residues. Germline loops: CDR1 MGHRA, CDR2 YSYEKL. The ends were cut back, 0 bases at V and 3 bases at J, with 7 bases in the middle. CDR3 coding DNA: TGCGCCAGCAGCCAAGATATGCTTACAGATACGCAGTATTTT. As protein: CASSQDMLTDTQYF.

This clonotype was picked up many times. This rearrangement joins TRBV2 to TRBJ1-1; D remains ambiguous. CDR3 size: 12 residues. Germline CDR1 is SNHLY and CDR2 is FYNNEI. V was trimmed by 9 bases and J by 8 bases, leaving 16 bases between them. The CDR3, as DNA: TGTGCCAGAAGTACAGCTAAGACAGAAGCTTTCTTT. Translation: CARSTAKTEAFF.

This clonotype was found many times. This chain uses TRBV28 with TRBJ1-2, with D unclear. V lost 3 bases, J lost 4 bases, and 12 bases lay in between. Germline V lookup: CDR1 MDHEN, CDR2 SYDVKM. The CDR3 loop spans 14 amino acids. This CDR3 reads CASSFHGPFYGYTF. CDR3 coding DNA: TGTGCCAGCAGTTTCCACGGGCCCTTCTATGGCTACACCTTC.

This clonotype was recorded many times. The chain has TRBV20-1 and TRBJ2-3; the D is unclear. The CDR3 runs 15 residues. V lost 3 bases, J lost 0 bases, and 13 bases lay in between. Looked up from germline, CDR1 is DFQATT and CDR2 is SNEGSKA (reference sequence). The CDR3 nucleotides read TGCAGTGCTAGGGGTCAGACCACTAGCACAGATACGCAGTATTTT. Its protein product is CSARGQTTSTDTQYF.

For this clonotype: A much larger clonotype is one base distant, so this may be a read error. The chain links TRBV20-1 to TRBJ2-1; D is uncertain. The germline CDR1 and CDR2 sequences are DFQATT and SNEGSKA (reference sequence). The CDR3 is 11 amino acids. Between the trimmed V and J ends, which lost 3 bases and 8 bases, there was a span of 8 bases. CDR3 amino acids: CSASSYYEQFF. CDR3 in DNA: TGCAGTGCTAGTTCGTACTATGAGCAGTTCTTC.

This clonotype was counted at least ten times. The CDR3 DNA reads as TGCAGCGGTGGTAACTACCAAGAGACCCAGTACTTC. This gives the protein CSGGNYQETQYF. V usage is TRBV29-1 and J usage is TRBJ2-5; D remains ambiguous. Germline V gene data show CDR1 as SQVTM and CDR2 as ANQGSEA. V dropped 7 bases and J dropped 0 bases, with 9 bases sitting between them. The CDR3 sequence is 12 residues long.

This clonotype was seen at least ten times. The rearrangement uses TRBV29-1 and TRBJ1-1; no definite D call. The CDR3 consists of 12 residues. Germline V gene sequence: CDR1 SQVTM, CDR2 ANQGSEA. V lost 4 bases to trimming and J lost 4 bases, with 10 bases between them. CDR3 coding DNA: TGCAGCGTTGGGGAGCGGGGCACTGAAGCTTTCTTT. Amino acids: CSVGERGTEAFF.

This clonotype was detected ten times or more. This sequence joins TRBV7-3 and TRBJ2-6, with TRBD1 identical over 8 bases. Germline V gene sequence: CDR1 SGHTA, CDR2 FQGTGA. This CDR3 has 14 amino acids. V was pared by 6 bases and J by 4 bases, with 2 bases of the junction left unmatched. The CDR3 nucleotides are TGTGCCAGCAGTCAGGGGGCAGGGGCCAACGTCCTGACTTTC. Protein: CASSQGAGANVLTF.

The chain recombines TRBV7-8 with TRBJ2-5; D remains ambiguous. With 1 base removed from V and 6 bases from J, the gap between germline ends came to 15 bases. This CDR3 is 15 amino acids long. The germline CDR1 and CDR2 sequences are SGHVS and FQNEAQ. This CDR3 reads CASSLERVVRKTQYF. The CDR3 DNA is TGTGCCAGCAGCTTAGAACGAGTCGTGAGAAAGACCCAGTACTTC.

This clonotype was recorded many times. This rearrangement joins TRBV29-1 to TRBJ2-1; TRBD2 aligns across 7 bases. Germline values: CDR1 SQVTM, CDR2 ANQGSEA. The CDR3 sequence is 13 residues long. The CDR3 spells CSSWGGVGNEQFF. CDR3 coding DNA: TGCAGTAGCTGGGGAGGGGTAGGCAATGAGCAGTTCTTC.

The table lists this clonotype with many counts. V usage is TRBV6-5 and J usage is TRBJ1-3, with 7 positions matching TRBD1. The CDR3 sequence is 15 residues long. Germline V gene data show CDR1 as MNHEY and CDR2 as SVGAGI. V lost 8 bases and J lost 2; bases outside the gene matches: 9. CDR3 sequence reads: CASGKDRTTGNTIYF. As DNA, the CDR3 is TGTGCCAGCGGGAAGGACAGGACGACTGGAAACACCATATATTTT.

This clonotype was counted ten times or more. This chain connects TRBV12-3 or TRBV12-4 to TRBJ2-3; D possibly corresponds to TRBD2 (6 bases). This CDR3 has 15 residues. Trimming shortened V by 6 bases and J by 6 bases, and 19 bases separated the two germline ends. CDR3 residues: CASSLFGGTGDTQYF. For the CDR3, the DNA is TGTGCCAGCAGCCTTTTTGGGGGGACGGGCGATACGCAGTATTTT.

This clonotype was observed at least ten times. The junction departs from germline at one end; a sequencing error may be responsible. The chain uses TRBV5-1 and TRBJ2-3, with no clear D. The length of the CDR3 is 14 residues. CDR1 is SGHRS and CDR2 is YFSETQ in the germline V gene. The CDR3 here is CASSPAGSTDTQYF. DNA of the CDR3: TGTGCCAGCAGCCCGGCCGGGAGCACAGATACGCAGTATTTT.

This clonotype was counted at least ten times. The genes are TRBV9 and TRBJ2-1; TRBD2 aligns across 8 bases. J was trimmed by 4 bases and V by 4 bases; bases with no gene match: 13. The CDR3 loop spans 17 amino acids. Germline CDR1 is SGDLS and CDR2 is YYNGEE. Written as DNA, the CDR3 is TGTGCCAGCAGCCCTGGGGCGGCTAGCGGGTCTTACAATGAGCAGTTCTTC. It is translated as CASSPGAASGSYNEQFF. The full variable domain, its missing parts supplied by reference TRBV9 and TRBJ2-1, is DSGVTQTPKHLITATGQRVTLRCSPRSGDLSVYWYQQSLDQGLQFLIQYYNGEERAKGNILERFSAQQFPDLHSELNLSSLELGDSALYFCASSPGAASGSYNEQFFGPGTRLTVL.

This clonotype has a count of ten or more. The chain links TRBV5-1 to TRBJ2-2; no firm D call. The CDR3 consists of 15 residues. Between the trimmed V and J ends, which lost 1 base and 6 bases, there was a span of 13 bases. Germline-derived CDR1 and CDR2 are SGHRS and YFSETQ. CDR3 coding DNA: TGCGCCAGCAGCTTGACAGCTAGTCTGGCCGGGGAGCTGTTTTTT. It yields the protein CASSLTASLAGELFF.

This clonotype was detected ten times or more. The chain couples TRBV6-2 or TRBV6-3 to TRBJ2-1, with 8 bases matching TRBD1. Trimming took 5 bases from V and 5 from J; bases not matched to a gene: 14. CDR1 is MNHEY and CDR2 is SVGEGT in the germline V gene. The CDR3 runs 17 residues. This CDR3 is CASSPLPGQGADNEQFF. DNA for the CDR3: TGTGCCAGCAGTCCCCTGCCCGGCCAGGGGGCCGACAATGAGCAGTTCTTC.